This entry concerns a single TCR beta chain. Antigen specificity is unknown. There are 14 residues in the CDR3. V was pared by 5 bases and J by 6 bases, with 6 bases of the junction left unmatched. Germline loops: CDR1 MNHNY, CDR2 SVGAGI (reference sequence). The entry originates in a study of T cell repertoires in cytomegalovirus infection. Study-level background: In the study, CMV epitopes included recently identified HLA-C-restricted and well-studied HLA-B-restricted ones.

TCRdb reanalysed the reads using MiXCR and keeps one entry per CDR3 protein. The data contain some 800,000 distinct CDR3 sequences, approximately 32% of them singletons. Study-level findings and limits: Summed public TCR beta family frequency identified CMV carriers bearing the relevant HLA. Ex vivo, HLA-C-restricted CMV-specific TCR beta clonotypes prevailed over the rest of the response.

The sample was cultured CD8+ T cells from PBMCs, taken from culture after CMV antigen stimulation. This sequence was found in a human donor in good health (CMV status not recorded). Some clones in this sample may be carry-over from other donors' samples. This chain uses TRBV6-6 with TRBJ1-5, with TRBD1 matching 8 bases. CDR3 sequence: CASSMGTGGQPQHF. The CDR3 region has the DNA TGTGCCAGCAGTATGGGAACAGGGGGTCAGCCCCAGCATTTT.